The 24 T cell receptor beta chains given below trace back to one sample, sequenced in a study of CD8 T cells in ankylosing spondylitis. TCRdb itself ran the 5' RACE reads through MiXCR, one entry per CDR3 protein. The sample holds around 220,000 distinct CDR3 sequences, roughly 10% seen once. The sample comprised blood, either unsorted or a sorted T cell fraction (not recorded which). Source of these receptors: a male donor with ankylosing spondylitis or in good health (not recorded which).

The table lists this clonotype with many counts. The V and J genes are TRBV9 and TRBJ1-1; D perhaps matches TRBD1 (5 bases). The CDR3 contains 15 residues. V lost 0 bases and J lost 6, with 15 bases in between. Germline assignment: CDR1 SGDLS and CDR2 YYNGEE. The CDR3, as DNA: TGTGCCAGCAGCGTAGCTACGCAGGGCGGGGCTGAAGCTTTCTTT. This gives the protein CASSVATQGGAEAFF.

This clonotype was detected ten times or more. The chain uses TRBV12-3 or TRBV12-4 and TRBJ2-7; D is undetermined. CDR3 length equals 14 residues. Trimming pared 3 bases from V and 3 bases from J, leaving 12 bases between. CDR3 in DNA: TGTGCCAGCAGTTTGCGCCCCAGCTTCTACGAGCAGTACTTC. Translating it yields CASSLRPSFYEQYF.

This clonotype occurred a few times. Here the CDR3 DNA reads TGTGCCAGCAGCTCACAGCAGGGAAGAGGGGGGTACTCCTACAATGAGCAGTTCTTC. Translating gives CASSSQQGRGGYSYNEQFF. The chain is built from TRBV11-1 and TRBJ2-1; D is tentatively TRBD1 or TRBD2 (6 bases each). The CDR3 covers 19 residues. Germline V lookup: CDR1 SGHAT, CDR2 FQDESV (reference sequence). Trimming left V 4 bases short and J 0 bases short, with 22 bases between.

This clonotype came up a few times. V gene TRBV6-5 combines with J gene TRBJ2-7; D is perhaps TRBD1 (6 bases). The CDR3 is 18 amino acids. Germline CDR1 MNHEY, CDR2 SVGAGI. V was clipped by 4 bases and J by 0 bases, with 22 bases between them. For the CDR3, the DNA is TGTGCCAGCAGTTCGAGGGGCGGACAGCTACTAAGCTCCTACGAGCAGTACTTC. Protein sequence: CASSSRGGQLLSSYEQYF.

This clonotype occurred many times. The chain couples TRBV29-1 to TRBJ2-1; TRBD2 matches 10 bases. There are 14 residues in the CDR3. The V and J ends lost 0 bases and 9 bases, in that order; junction bases with no gene match: 5. Germline CDR1 is SQVTM and CDR2 is ANQGSEA. The CDR3 loop reads CSVEESGGAGEQFF. The CDR3, as DNA: TGCAGCGTTGAAGAAAGCGGGGGGGCAGGTGAGCAGTTCTTC.

This clonotype was recorded many times. The CDR3, as DNA: TGTGCCCAAGAGCTAGCGGGACCTCAGATCACAGATACGCAGTATTTT. This gives the protein CAQELAGPQITDTQYF. This chain uses TRBV2 with TRBJ2-3, with 9 bases that match TRBD2. The CDR3 is 16 residues long. V lost 11 bases, J lost 2 bases, and 14 bases stayed unmatched. Germline V lookup: CDR1 SNHLY, CDR2 FYNNEI. Variable domain in full (rest from reference TRBV2 and TRBJ2-3): EPEVTQTPSHQVTQMGQEVILRCVPISNHLYFYWYRQILGQKVEFLVSFYNNEISEKSEIFDDQFSVERPDGSNFTLKIRSTKLEDSAMYFCAQELAGPQITDTQYFGPGTRLTVL.

This clonotype was counted ten times or more. V usage is TRBV5-1 and J usage is TRBJ2-1; the D is unclear. The V end lost 4 bases, the J end lost 0 bases, and 14 bases lay between the germline ends. Germline CDR1 SGHRS, CDR2 YFSETQ. There are 16 residues in the CDR3. The CDR3 sequence is CASSPETESSYNEQFF. The CDR3 DNA follows: TGCGCCAGCAGCCCTGAGACGGAGAGCTCCTACAATGAGCAGTTCTTC.

This clonotype was picked up many times. The genes are TRBV7-9 and TRBJ1-1; a possible D gene is TRBD1 (5 bases). The ends were cut back, 3 bases at V and 7 bases at J, with 15 bases in the middle. Germline CDR1 reads SEHNR; CDR2 reads FQNEAQ (reference sequence). CDR3 length: 14 amino acids. The CDR3 DNA reads as TGTGCCAGCAGCTTTGGGCAGGGTAGGGATGAAGCTTTCTTT. Translated, it gives CASSFGQGRDEAFF.

This clonotype was seen at least ten times. The chain joins TRBV20-1 to TRBJ2-5; 8 bases map to TRBD1. Germline V gene sequence: CDR1 DFQATT, CDR2 SNEGSKA (reference sequence). This CDR3 spans 13 amino acids. V lost 4 bases and J lost 2; bases outside the gene matches: 3. CDR3 DNA: TGCAGTGCTACCAGGGGGCCTCAAGAGACCCAGTACTTC. Protein product: CSATRGPQETQYF.

This clonotype was seen only once. CDR3 coding DNA: TGTGCCAGCAGCTTAGAAGGAGGCAGAAGCTATGGCTACACCTTC. Translation: CASSLEGGRSYGYTF. The V gene is TRBV7-9, the J gene TRBJ1-2; no reliable D call. V gave up 1 base and J gave up 4 bases, with 13 bases separating them. CDR1 and CDR2 (germline): SEHNR, FQNEAQ (reference sequence). The CDR3 contains 15 residues.

The table lists this clonotype with many counts. The chain joins TRBV19 to TRBJ1-1, with D possibly being TRBD1 (6 bases). The CDR3 is made up of 13 amino acids. Germline values: CDR1 LNHDA, CDR2 SQIVND (reference sequence). V was shortened by 3 bases and J by 3 bases, with 8 bases between the two germline ends. CDR3 sequence (DNA): TGTGCCAGTAGTATCGGACAGCACACTGAAGCTTTCTTT. Encoded protein: CASSIGQHTEAFF.

The chain recombines TRBV9 with TRBJ2-2, with 8 bases fitting TRBD1. The CDR3 totals 14 residues. V lost 5 bases to trimming and J lost 2 bases; unmatched junction nucleotides: 2. The germline gives CDR1 SGDLS, CDR2 YYNGEE. CDR3: CASRGQDNTGELFF. The CDR3, as DNA: TGTGCCAGCAGGGGACAGGATAACACCGGGGAGCTGTTTTTT. The full variable domain, completed using reference TRBV9 and TRBJ2-2, is DSGVTQTPKHLITATGQRVTLRCSPRSGDLSVYWYQQSLDQGLQFLIQYYNGEERAKGNILERFSAQQFPDLHSELNLSSLELGDSALYFCASRGQDNTGELFFGEGSRLTVL.

This clonotype has a handful of counts. V is TRBV7-2 and J is TRBJ2-1, with 10 bases that match TRBD2. Germline V gene data show CDR1 as SGHTA and CDR2 as FQGNSA. Trimming at V came to 3 bases and at J to 5 bases, leaving 4 bases not matched to a gene. The CDR3 covers 15 residues. The CDR3 protein is CASSFASGGHNEQFF. CDR3 nucleotide sequence: TGTGCCAGCAGCTTTGCTAGCGGGGGACACAATGAGCAGTTCTTC.

The chain employs TRBV7-6 and TRBJ2-6; 8 nucleotides agree with TRBD1. V shed 1 base and J 0 bases; nucleotides not matched to a gene: 8. The germline gives CDR1 SGHVS, CDR2 FNYEAQ. CDR3 length: 19 amino acids. Here the CDR3 reads CASSLVIPGGISGANVLTF. The CDR3 region has the DNA TGTGCCAGCAGCTTAGTTATTCCAGGGGGCATCTCTGGGGCCAACGTCCTGACTTTC.

Many counts were recorded for this clonotype. The chain is built from TRBV5-1 and TRBJ2-3, with D uncertain. Trimming took off 5 bases at V and 2 bases at J, with 12 bases between the two ends. The CDR3 length is 14 residues. From germline, CDR1 is SGHRS and CDR2 YFSETQ. This CDR3 is CASSPDTHTDTQYF. CDR3 bases: TGCGCCAGCAGTCCCGATACGCACACAGATACGCAGTATTTT.

This clonotype was seen only a few times. The chain couples TRBV7-2 to TRBJ2-1; D unclear. V shed 5 bases and J shed 0 bases, with 11 bases lying between them. The CDR3 is 15 residues long. Germline V lookup: CDR1 SGHTA, CDR2 FQGNSA. CDR3 DNA sequence: TGTGCCAGCAGCCCAGCACTTGACTCCTACAATGAGCAGTTCTTC. Its protein is CASSPALDSYNEQFF.

This clonotype showed up many times. The rearrangement uses TRBV5-5 and TRBJ2-2; D uncertain. V was shortened by 4 bases and J by 3 bases, with 7 bases between the two germline ends. The CDR3 extends over 13 amino acids. CDR1 SGHKS and CDR2 YYEKEE come from the germline V gene (reference sequence). The CDR3 coding sequence is TGTGCCAGCAGCCGGGCGGACACCGGGGAGCTGTTTTTT. Residues: CASSRADTGELFF.

There are many counts of this clonotype. V usage is TRBV7-9 and J usage is TRBJ2-7; D is uncertain. There are 13 residues in the CDR3. Germline CDR1 SEHNR, CDR2 FQNEAQ (reference sequence). Deletions cut 3 bases from V and 0 bases from J, with 6 bases between. CDR3 DNA sequence: TGTGCCAGCAGCTTTTTTGGCTCCTACGAGCAGTACTTC. Translation: CASSFFGSYEQYF.

This clonotype was observed many times. The rearrangement joins TRBV7-6 to TRBJ2-5; 7 bases line up with TRBD1. Germline CDR1 is SGHVS and CDR2 is FNYEAQ. V was clipped by 5 bases and J by 3 bases; unmatched bases: 12. CDR3 length equals 16 residues. CDR3 DNA: TGTGCCAGCAGCCCCCGCCCCCGGGACAGCAAAGAGACCCAGTACTTC. Translation: CASSPRPRDSKETQYF.

The rearrangement uses TRBV14 and TRBJ2-7; D ambiguous. This CDR3 contains 14 residues. CDR1 and CDR2 from the germline V gene are SGHDN and FVKESK. V lost 3 bases to trimming and J lost 2 bases, with 11 bases between them. CDR3 DNA sequence: TGTGCCAGCAGCCAGACTGGACGGACCTACGAGCAGTACTTC. The encoded protein is CASSQTGRTYEQYF.

In this sample, this clonotype turned up a few times. The V call is TRBV5-1, the J call TRBJ1-2; a possible D gene is TRBD1 (5 bases). V lost 1 base to trimming and J lost 0 bases, with 7 bases between them. The CDR3 runs to 14 residues. CDR1 and CDR2 from the germline V gene are SGHRS and YFSETQ. The DNA of the CDR3 is TGCGCCAGCAGCTTGTCGGGGGCTAACTATGGCTACACCTTC. Amino acid sequence: CASSLSGANYGYTF.

The rearrangement uses TRBV7-2 and TRBJ2-7; the D gene could be TRBD1 or TRBD2 (6 bases each). Trimming pared 1 base from V and 6 bases from J, leaving 16 bases between. CDR3 length: 15 residues. From germline, CDR1 is SGHTA and CDR2 FQGNSA. In DNA, the CDR3 is TGTGCCAGCAGCTTAGGAGGGGGGAGGTTCGGCGAGCAGTACTTC. Translation: CASSLGGGRFGEQYF.

This clonotype was detected ten times or more. The rearrangement joins TRBV7-2 to TRBJ2-5, with D possibly TRBD1 on 6 matching bases. V was trimmed by 3 bases and J by 2 bases, leaving 10 bases between them. Per germline, CDR1 SGHTA and CDR2 FQGNSA. The length of the CDR3 is 14 residues. The CDR3 is CASSLADRQETQYF. The DNA of the CDR3 is TGTGCCAGCAGCTTGGCGGACAGACAAGAGACCCAGTACTTC. The whole variable domain, filled in from reference TRBV7-2 and TRBJ2-5, reads GAGVSQSPSNKVTEKGKDVELRCDPISGHTALYWYRQSLGQGLEFLIYFQGNSAPDKSGLPSDRFSAERTGGSVSTLTIQRTQQEDSAVYLCASSLADRQETQYFGPGTRLLVL.

This clonotype appeared a few times. The V gene is TRBV28, the J gene TRBJ1-1; D is ambiguous. The CDR3 runs to 14 residues. CDR1 is MDHEN and CDR2 is SYDVKM in the germline V gene. V lost 2 bases, J lost 5 bases, and 12 bases lay in between. CDR3 residues: CASSLAGWRTEAFF. CDR3 sequence (DNA): TGTGCCAGCAGTTTAGCCGGGTGGCGGACTGAAGCTTTCTTT.